The T cell receptor (beta chain) described here comes from a study of T cells in Graves' hyperthyroidism and ophthalmopathy. Details on this clonotype: A much larger clone lies one base from this, so it may be a read error.

The TCR beta CDR3 regions underwent amplification using RNA transcripts as the source. During a first-round RT-PCR of the TCR CDR3, the HTBI primer set was used. TCRdb processed the multiplex PCR reads anew with MiXCR; each CDR3 protein has one entry. Of around 600,000 distinct CDR3 sequences listed, approximately 15% were seen once; the top ten hold roughly 7.1%. Diagnosing involved the use of clinical symptoms, serum thyroxine and TRAb, thyroid ultrasound and orbital computed tomography. The CDR3 sequence is 17 residues long. Per germline, CDR1 MNHEY and CDR2 SMNVEV (reference sequence). V was cut by 4 bases and J by 2 bases, with 18 bases left in between.

The clonotype originates from a woman younger than 30 with Graves' ophthalmopathy. The rearrangement joins TRBV27 to TRBJ2-1; D is unclear. Sequencing was carried out using blood. The CDR3 protein is CASSSPLRPGPYNEQFF. The CDR3 DNA sequence: TGTGCCAGCAGTTCGCCTCTAAGGCCCGGCCCCTACAATGAGCAGTTCTTC.